The rows below give T cell receptor beta chains drawn from one sample of a study of blood T cell repertoires in COVID-19. Profiling relied on immunoSEQ multiplex PCR, and the TCRdb table lists in-frame clones only, not all of them. This table holds roughly 240,000 clones, about 90% found once. Sequenced sample: PBMCs or T cells enriched from blood (not recorded which). All receptors come from a middle-aged man who had been exposed to COVID-19. Both conserved end residues are part of each CDR3. Fields, in order: V gene, J gene, D gene, clone size, CDR3 DNA, CDR3 protein. D genes are given only for firm matches. Clone size is shown for a subset of rows, as once, few, many or a class of expanded clone.

TRBV5-1	TRBJ2-3	-	-	TGCGCCAGCAGCTTTATAGGAGGGCCAGTCCGAGATACGCAGTATTTT	CASSFIGGPVRDTQYF
TRBV28	TRBJ1-4	-	-	TGTGCCAGCACCTCATTGAGGGTAAGGTACGAGGAAAAACTGTTTTTT	CASTSLRVRYEEKLFF
TRBV5-1	TRBJ2-7	-	few	TGCGCCAGCAGCTTGCCCAGCTCCTACGAGCAGTACTTC	CASSLPSSYEQYF
TRBV6-1	TRBJ2-7	TRBD1	-	TGTGCCAGCAGTGATAGGTGGACAGGTTGGACCTACGAGCAGTACTTC	CASSDRWTGWTYEQYF
TRBV5-1	TRBJ1-1	TRBD1	-	TGCGCCAGCAGCCCCTGGGACAGGGGAAACACTGAAGCTTTCTTT	CASSPWDRGNTEAFF
TRBV29-1	TRBJ2-1	-	-	TGCAGCGACTTGGACAGATACAATAGGGATGAGCAGTTCTTC	CSDLDRYNRDEQFF
TRBV5-1	TRBJ2-1	TRBD2	once	TGCGCCAGCAGCCGTGGGTCTAGCGGGGGATACAATGAGCAGTTCTTC	CASSRGSSGGYNEQFF
TRBV28	TRBJ1-2	-	once	TGTGCCAGCAGTTTAATACAGGGTCCCTATGGCTACACCTTC	CASSLIQGPYGYTF
TRBV6-4	TRBJ2-1	-	-	TGTGCCAGCAGTGACTCGATCAAGACCGGGATCAATGAGCAGTTCTTC	CASSDSIKTGINEQFF
TRBV28	TRBJ2-7	TRBD1	-	TGTGCCAGCAGTCCCCGGGACAGGCTGTTCGAGCAGTACTTC	CASSPRDRLFEQYF
TRBV10-2	TRBJ2-1	-	-	TGCGCCAGCAGCGCCGGGACCTACAATGAGCAGTTCTTC	CASSAGTYNEQFF
TRBV5-1	TRBJ2-1	TRBD2	-	TGCGCCAGCAGCTTGGCTAGGACTAGCGGGAGCGGCAATGAGCAGTTCTTC	CASSLARTSGSGNEQFF
TRBV10-1	TRBJ2-1	TRBD2	-	TGCGCCAGCAGTGAAAAATCGGGACTAGCGGGACCTGAGCAGTTCTTC	CASSEKSGLAGPEQFF
TRBV4-1	TRBJ2-7	TRBD1	-	TGCGCCAGCAGCCAACAACAGGGGTTGAGCGAGCAGTACTTC	CASSQQQGLSEQYF
TRBV5-1	TRBJ1-2	TRBD1	-	TGCGCCAGCAGCTTGGAAACAGGGGCCAGCTATGGCTACACCTTC	CASSLETGASYGYTF
TRBV5-5	TRBJ1-1	TRBD1	-	TGTGCCAGCAGCCCCGGACAGGGGCAGAACACTGAAGCTTTCTTT	CASSPGQGQNTEAFF
TRBV5-1	TRBJ1-2	-	-	TGCGCCAGCACTCGGGGGGACGACTATGGCTACACCTTC	CASTRGDDYGYTF
TRBV29-1	TRBJ2-4	TRBD1	-	TGCAGCGTCGTGACCGGGACAGGGTTCATGTGGGCCAAAAACATTCAGTACTTC	CSVVTGTGFMWAKNIQYF
TRBV29-1	TRBJ1-2	TRBD1	-	TGCAGCGTGACAGGGGGCTATGGCTACACCTTC	CSVTGGYGYTF
TRBV7-9	TRBJ1-1	TRBD1	-	TGTGCCAGCAGCTTAGAGGGGCAGGGGGCGGCTTTCTTT	CASSLEGQGAAFF
TRBV30	TRBJ1-2	-	-	TGTGCCTGGAGTATGGACAGCTATGGCTACACCTTC	CAWSMDSYGYTF